One sample yielded the 7 T cell receptor beta chains listed below, sequenced in a study of T cell clonality in common variable immunodeficiency. Repertoires were generated with immunoSEQ multiplex PCR, while TCRdb's copy carries only in-frame clones and drops some. Recorded here are roughly 51,000 clones, none singletons. Sequencing input: peripheral blood mononuclear cells. The receptors stem from a person aged 18 to 70 in good health.

This clone was picked up many times. The read terminates 3 residues before the CDR3 end, so the remaining end is supplied by the germline J gene. This chain uses TRBV28 with TRBJ2-7; D may be TRBD1 (6 bases). There are 13 residues in the CDR3. The V and J ends lost 5 bases and 2 bases respectively, with 10 bases between them. Germline V gene data show CDR1 as MDHEN and CDR2 as SYDVKM. CDR3 amino acids: CASSRDTTYEQYF. The DNA read from the CDR3 is TGTGCCAGCAGTAGGGACACCACCTACGAG.

In this sample, this clone turned up many times. Here the CDR3 reads CASSRTSGSNEQYF. The DNA read from the CDR3 is TGTGCCAGCAGCCGGACTAGCGGTTCCAACGAG. The chain couples TRBV5-6 to TRBJ2-7; 10 nucleotides line up with TRBD2. The read finishes 3 residues shy of the CDR3 end, and the germline J gene is used to complete it. CDR1 and CDR2 (germline): SGHDT, YYEEEE. After removal of 4 bases from V and 5 bases from J, the junction contained 6 bases not matched to a gene. The CDR3 runs to 14 residues.

This clone showed up many times. The read ends 3 residues before the CDR3 terminus; that terminus is restored from the germline J gene. The V gene is TRBV5-1, the J gene TRBJ2-5; a weak D match, TRBD1 (6 bases). The CDR3 spans 14 residues. In germline, CDR1 is SGHRS, CDR2 YFSETQ. Trimming cost V 1 base and J 1 base, with 8 bases left between them. The part of the CDR3 DNA that was read is TGCGCCAGCAGCTTGACAGGGCTCCAAGAGACC. Its protein product is CASSLTGLQET. The CDR3 in its entirety is CASSLTGLQETQYF.

This clone was detected ten times or more. The sequence runs out 3 residues before the end of the CDR3; the remainder is reconstructed from the germline J gene. The J gene is TRBJ1-2, the V gene TRBV20-1, with 7 positions matching TRBD1. The junction had 10 bases not matched to a gene; V was cut back by 5 bases and J by 4 bases. CDR1 is DFQATT and CDR2 is SNEGSKA in the germline V gene (reference sequence). The CDR3 extends over 14 amino acids. The chain's CDR3 is CSAGSGTAFYGYTF. The CDR3 bases that were read are TGCAGTGCTGGCTCCGGGACAGCCTTCTATGGC.

This clone was counted at least ten times. Read sequence stops 3 residues before the CDR3 end, and the germline J gene provides the missing end. The J gene is TRBJ2-5, the V gene TRBV7-8, with a tentative D call TRBD2 (7 bases). CDR1 and CDR2 from the germline V gene are SGHVS and FQNEAQ. V lost 2 bases, J lost 4 bases, and 17 bases lay in between. This CDR3 spans 16 amino acids. Here the CDR3 reads CASSLKGGRGLETQYF. The CDR3 bases that were read are TGTGCCAGCAGCTTAAAGGGGGGGCGGGGTTTAGAGACC.

This clone was seen a few times. The read is 3 residues too short to cover the CDR3 end, so that end is filled in from the germline J gene. This chain uses TRBV7-2 with TRBJ1-4; 8 positions match TRBD1. Trimming cost V 5 bases and J 3 bases; bases outside gene matches: 5. Germline CDR1 reads SGHTA; CDR2 reads FQGNSA. The CDR3 consists of 15 residues. The CDR3 protein is CASSADRVANEKLFF. The CDR3 bases that were read are TGTGCCAGCAGCGCGGACAGGGTGGCTAATGAAAAA.

This clone has just a few counts. The read falls 3 residues short of the CDR3 end, and the missing part is taken from the germline J gene. This chain uses TRBV2 with TRBJ2-2, with TRBD1 as a possible D gene (6 bases). The CDR3 is 14 amino acids. Trimming pared 6 bases from V and 2 bases from J, leaving 10 bases between. Germline CDR1 is SNHLY and CDR2 is FYNNEI. The CDR3 sequence: CASRVQGNTGELFF. The sequenced part of the CDR3 DNA is TGTGCCAGCAGAGTACAGGGAAACACCGGGGAG.